Presented here are 14 T cell receptor beta chains from one specimen sequenced in a study of blood T cell repertoires in COVID-19. Measured with immunoSEQ multiplex PCR; TCRdb has only the in-frame clones, and not every one. The table records about 220,000 clones, around 90% of them present only once. Sequenced material: PBMCs or T cells enriched from blood (not recorded which). All receptors come from a woman between 50 and 59 years old with acute COVID-19.

V is TRBV2 and J is TRBJ2-7; TRBD2 agrees at 14 bases. CDR3 length equals 13 residues. Germline V lookup: CDR1 SNHLY, CDR2 FYNNEI. V shed 8 bases and J 5 bases; nucleotides not matched to a gene: 2. The CDR3 nucleotides are TGTGCCAGCGGGACTAGCGGGAGCCACGAGCAGTACTTC. Protein product: CASGTSGSHEQYF. Combining the CDR3 with reference TRBV2 and TRBJ2-7 gives the whole variable domain EPEVTQTPSHQVTQMGQEVILRCVPISNHLYFYWYRQILGQKVEFLVSFYNNEISEKSEIFDDQFSVERPDGSNFTLKIRSTKLEDSAMYFCASGTSGSHEQYFGPGTRLTVT.

The V call is TRBV5-1, the J call TRBJ1-5; D may be TRBD1 (6 bases). The CDR3 extends over 15 amino acids. Trimming stripped 1 base from V and 7 bases from J, with 15 bases between. CDR1 and CDR2 (germline): SGHRS, YFSETQ. CDR3 loop: CASSLFGGAEQPQHF. In DNA form, the CDR3 reads TGCGCCAGCAGCTTGTTTGGGGGGGCCGAACAGCCCCAGCATTTT. The full variable domain, rest sourced from reference TRBV5-1 and TRBJ1-5, is KAGVTQTPRYLIKTRGQQVTLSCSPISGHRSVSWYQQTPGQGLQFLFEYFSETQRNKGNFPGRFSGRQFSNSRSEMNVSTLELGDSALYLCASSLFGGAEQPQHFGDGTRLSIL.

V and J are TRBV5-1 and TRBJ1-1, with D maybe TRBD1 (6 bases). V lost 4 bases and J 3 bases, leaving 19 bases between the germline ends. The CDR3 totals 16 residues. Germline lookup yields CDR1 SGHRS and CDR2 YFSETQ. The CDR3, as DNA: TGCGCCAGCAGCCCTTCGGGGGGGCAAGGGTACACTGAAGCTTTCTTT. Translated: CASSPSGGQGYTEAFF.

There are a few counts of this clone. The gene calls are TRBV5-1 and TRBJ2-7; 10 positions match TRBD2. The V segment lost 2 bases and the J segment 6 bases; nucleotides outside the gene matches: 11. The length of the CDR3 is 16 residues. From germline, CDR1 is SGHRS and CDR2 YFSETQ. CDR3 DNA sequence: TGCGCCAGCAGCTTCGGGTCCAGCGGGAGGGCCACCGAGCAGTACTTC. The encoded protein is CASSFGSSGRATEQYF.

V is TRBV25-1 and J is TRBJ2-2; 7 bases are shared with TRBD1. This CDR3 comprises 14 residues. The V gene end was trimmed by 6 bases and the J gene end by 3 bases; junction bases not matched to a gene: 4. The V gene's germline CDR1 is MGHDK and CDR2 SYGVNS. For the CDR3, the DNA is TGTGCCAGCAGCTCGACAGGGTACACCGGGGAGCTGTTTTTT. It is translated as CASSSTGYTGELFF. The full variable domain, its missing parts supplied by reference TRBV25-1 and TRBJ2-2, is EADIYQTPRYLVIGTGKKITLECSQTMGHDKMYWYQQDPGMELHLIHYSYGVNSTEKGDLSSESTVSRIRTEHFPLTLESARPSHTSQYLCASSSTGYTGELFFGEGSRLTVL.

This clone was seen only once. This clone may be a read error of a much larger clone one base away. Other DNA sequences in this sample translate to the same CDR3. The chain couples TRBV28 to TRBJ2-1; TRBD2 agrees at 7 bases. V shed 5 bases and J 4 bases; nucleotides not matched to a gene: 11. This CDR3 contains 16 residues. Germline CDR1 is MDHEN and CDR2 is SYDVKM. CDR3 nucleotide sequence: TGTGCCAGCAGTCTACCGGGAGGAGGTTTTTACAATGAGCAGTTCTTC. It encodes CASSLPGGGFYNEQFF.

The V call is TRBV28, the J call TRBJ1-2; 8 bases map to TRBD1. The V and J ends lost 3 bases and 3 bases, in that order; junction bases with no gene match: 3. Germline CDR1 MDHEN, CDR2 SYDVKM. The CDR3 contains 14 residues. CDR3 in DNA: TGTGCCAGCAGTTTCCAGGACAGGGACTATGGCTACACCTTC. Translation gives CASSFQDRDYGYTF.

The chain combines TRBV5-6 with TRBJ1-6; 8 nucleotides agree with TRBD1. Trimming at V came to 4 bases and at J to 13 bases, leaving 10 bases not matched to a gene. Germline assignment: CDR1 SGHDT and CDR2 YYEEEE. The CDR3 covers 14 residues. CDR3: CASSPGTGGWPLHF. CDR3 DNA sequence: TGTGCCAGCAGCCCAGGGACAGGAGGGTGGCCCCTCCACTTT.

The rearrangement links TRBV24-1 to TRBJ1-2, with a possible D match to TRBD1 (6 bases). CDR3 length: 19 residues. Germline CDR1 and CDR2: KGHDR and SFDVKD. The V end was cut by 5 bases, the J end by 0 bases, with 24 bases between. CDR3 residues: CATSGGSRWAGTTNYGYTF. CDR3 nucleotide sequence: TGTGCCACCAGTGGTGGATCGCGCTGGGCCGGGACAACTAACTATGGCTACACCTTC.

The chain combines TRBV6-5 with TRBJ2-7, with D maybe TRBD1 (6 bases). Germline lookup yields CDR1 MNHEY and CDR2 SVGAGI. With 0 bases removed from V and 6 bases from J, the gap between germline ends came to 12 bases. This CDR3 contains 14 residues. DNA for the CDR3: TGTGCCAGCAGTTACTCGGGGGCCGGCCTCGAGCAGTACTTC. Translating it yields CASSYSGAGLEQYF.

This rearrangement joins TRBV6-5 to TRBJ1-5, with 8 bases matching TRBD1. The junction had 5 bases not matched to a gene; V was cut back by 6 bases and J by 4 bases. Germline V gene lookup returns CDR1 MNHEY and CDR2 SVGAGI. The CDR3 is 14 amino acids. The CDR3 DNA sequence: TGTGCCAGCAGGGGGACAGGCCGGAATCAGCCCCAGCATTTT. Its protein product is CASRGTGRNQPQHF.

This clone was counted only a few times. Other DNA sequences in this specimen translate into the identical CDR3. The gene calls are TRBV4-2 and TRBJ1-2, with D maybe TRBD1 (5 bases). Germline V gives CDR1 LGHNA, CDR2 YNFKEQ. The CDR3 runs to 15 residues. V gave up 4 bases and J gave up 2 bases, with 14 bases separating them. CDR3 protein: CASSPGQGMNYGYTF. CDR3 nucleotide sequence: TGTGCCAGCAGCCCGGGCCAGGGAATGAACTATGGCTACACCTTC.

CDR3 nucleotides: TGTGCCAGCACCGGGGTATCGGAGACCCAGTACTTC. Its protein is CASTGVSETQYF. The chain uses TRBV12-3 or TRBV12-4 and TRBJ2-5; possible D gene TRBD2, 5 bases. The V end was cut by 7 bases, the J end by 5 bases, with 11 bases between. The CDR3 runs to 12 residues.

The V and J genes are TRBV19 and TRBJ2-7, with 12 bases identical to TRBD2. V was clipped by 5 bases and J by 4 bases; unmatched bases: 9. CDR1 LNHDA and CDR2 SQIVND come from the germline V gene (reference sequence). This CDR3 spans 16 amino acids. The CDR3 region has the DNA TGTGCCAGTAGTCCCCTCGGGACTAGCGGGCTATACGAGCAGTACTTC. Translated, it gives CASSPLGTSGLYEQYF.